This T cell receptor beta chain was obtained from a study of blood T cell repertoires in COVID-19. Using immunoSEQ multiplex PCR, the repertoire was profiled, and TCRdb retains in-frame clones only, with some absent. The sample shows about 370,000 clones, 80% to 90% of them seen only once. Trimming at V came to 6 bases and at J to 9 bases, leaving 3 bases not matched to a gene. Per germline, CDR1 SNHLY and CDR2 FYNNEI. This CDR3 has 13 amino acids. The clonotype originates from a woman aged 30 to 39 with COVID-19, enrolled during active disease. V is TRBV2 and J is TRBJ2-4; 12 bases match TRBD1. Material for sequencing was peripheral blood. The CDR3 is CASSLGQGAIQYF. CDR3 nucleotide sequence: TGTGCCAGCAGCTTGGGACAGGGGGCCATTCAGTACTTC.